These T cell receptor beta chains were read from a single sample in a study of T-cell memory formation after mild COVID-19. From the 5' RACE reads, TCRdb called clonotypes with MiXCR, one entry per CDR3 protein. The repertoire holds hundreds of thousands of distinct CDR3 sequences, with about 15% as singletons. What was sequenced was PBMCs or a T cell subset sorted from them (not recorded which). These receptors all come from a man aged 18 to 29 who had mild COVID-19 (a few samples of this study predate the infection). Cell type and time point are not known. The conserved cysteine and the conserved F or W are not part of the CDR3 here. Fields, in order: V gene, CDR3 length, CDR3 protein.

TRBV12-3/TRBV12-4	14	ASRETGTGVNQPQH
TRBV5-5	11	ATRRSSYNEQF
TRBV5-1	11	ASSYNAGRELF
TRBV20-1	10	SARGGYSPLH
TRBV7-2	13	ASSLQGTGTDTQY
TRBV15	13	ATSRSGGAVETQY
TRBV14	9	ASSQGGELF
TRBV4-1	11	ASSQDEFLEQF
TRBV11-3	11	ASSPVFAGELF
TRBV6-4	13	ASSETSGGADTQY
TRBV12-5	14	ASGSGTSGGADTQY
TRBV7-2	13	ASSQQAGRWTEAF
TRBV9	13	ASSVGGNSNQPQH
TRBV5-1	13	ASSLPSTSYDEQF
TRBV9	12	ASSVVSGNTEAL
TRBV5-4	12	ASSWQGRANEQY
TRBV6-5	13	ASRTEMRLGTEAF
TRBV12-3/TRBV12-4	10	ASSSQYNEQF
TRBV25-1	13	ASSEPRTGDTEAF
TRBV30	13	AWSANGGLDSPLH
TRBV27	14	ASSSTLTTARGGQF
TRBV9	13	ASSAQNLQGETQY
TRBV29-1	11	SARIADSYEQY
TRBV28	13	ATKIGGIHTGELF
TRBV27	13	ASSRGREVGNEQF
TRBV10-3	17	AIKDEDRRVVGSYNEQF
TRBV14	12	ASSPTAVGGEAF
TRBV12-3/TRBV12-4	13	ASSFRLAGQETQY
TRBV2	13	ASSLLAGEAGELF
TRBV29-1	13	SVPSGAYSYNEQF
TRBV7-9	13	ASPAFHSGANVLT
TRBV7-2	13	ASSLDSGENEKLF
TRBV7-2	12	ASRGGGTQETQY
TRBV7-2	12	ASSPRGRYPEAF
TRBV11-2	11	ASSLDVGRGAF
TRBV19	11	ASSISGTGGAF
TRBV18	11	ASSPNPVWPQH
TRBV7-9	12	ASNEGGLSYEQY
TRBV29-1	11	SVNVGSTDTQY
TRBV4-1	13	ASSQSQGFRETQY
TRBV7-2	13	ASSLAHSSYNEQF
TRBV6-2/TRBV6-3	11	ASGTAGANVLT
TRBV6-6	11	ASSQRGDDEQF
TRBV2	11	ASSDRVNTEAF
TRBV4-3	14	ASSQAGTGYIYEQY
TRBV6-2/TRBV6-3	13	ASSKTGTIYNEQF
TRBV7-6	14	ASSSTDVADSYEQY
TRBV3-1	15	ASSQKFEGLTGNIQY
TRBV9	12	ASRVDGTAETQY
TRBV6-5	11	ASSTTVRETQY
TRBV20-1	12	SANIRDGGYGYT
TRBV24-1	12	ATSEPRHQETQY
TRBV5-5	10	ASSLEGVVLT
TRBV7-2	12	ASSRAGRGYEQY
TRBV6-5	9	ASSSSGGTF